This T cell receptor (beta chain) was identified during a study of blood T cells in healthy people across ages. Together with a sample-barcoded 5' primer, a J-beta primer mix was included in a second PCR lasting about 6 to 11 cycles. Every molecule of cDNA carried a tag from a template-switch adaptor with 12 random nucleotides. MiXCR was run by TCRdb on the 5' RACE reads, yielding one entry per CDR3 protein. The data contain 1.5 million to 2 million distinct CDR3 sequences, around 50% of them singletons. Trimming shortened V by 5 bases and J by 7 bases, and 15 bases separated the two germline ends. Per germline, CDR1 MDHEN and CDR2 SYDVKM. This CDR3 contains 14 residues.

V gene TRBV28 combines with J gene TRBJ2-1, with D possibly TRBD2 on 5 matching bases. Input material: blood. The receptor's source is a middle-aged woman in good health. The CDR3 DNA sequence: TGTGCCAGCAGTGCCGGGGTAGGAAGGAATGAGCAGTTCTTC. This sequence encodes CASSAGVGRNEQFF.